This paragraph reports one T cell receptor beta chain. CDR1 SGDLS and CDR2 YYNGEE come from the germline V gene. With 4 bases removed from V and 0 bases from J, the gap between germline ends came to 19 bases. The CDR3 spans 17 residues. The authors' processing: Junction-only sequences without quality scores were provided by ImmunoSEQ, so filtering was different. Sequenced by immunoSEQ multiplex PCR; TCRdb stores in-frame clones only, minus some. V and J calls and clone size are as listed in that table; D and trimming were resolved from the DNA. Of approximately 2,200,000 clones in the sample, around 93% were seen once. This entry is derived from a study of shared clonotypes between healthy human individuals. Across the study: The plates for each donor numbered three CD4 naive, three CD4 memory, two CD8 naive and one CD8 memory.

Cells designated naive CD8 were CD45RO-negative and were positively selected for CCR7, with terminally differentiated effector memory CD45RA+ cells excluded. The sample taken for sequencing was naive CD8+ T cells from PBMCs. The rearrangement uses TRBV9 and TRBJ1-2, with D possibly TRBD1 on 6 matching bases. This sequence was found in a man younger than 30 in good health. Some clones in this sample may be carry-over from other donors' samples. This CDR3 is CASSHGTTNPANYGYTF. The CDR3 bases are TGTGCCAGCAGCCACGGGACAACTAATCCGGCTAACTATGGCTACACCTTC.